The 14 T cell receptor beta chains below come from one sample, sequenced in a study of T cells after yellow fever vaccination. A single record per CDR3 protein comes from TCRdb applying MiXCR to the 5' RACE reads. The table shows more than 450,000 distinct CDR3 sequences, with 21% occurring only once. This sample comprised PBMCs, obtained around 3 weeks after the first yellow fever vaccination. The receptors come from a man aged 18 to 29 who received the YFV17D yellow fever vaccine.

This clonotype was seen at least ten times. This chain joins TRBV19 and TRBJ2-7, with TRBD2 matching over 8 bases. The ends lost 9 bases at V and 4 bases at J; junction bases unmatched: 8. Germline V gives CDR1 LNHDA, CDR2 SQIVND (reference sequence). This CDR3 has 13 amino acids. The CDR3: CASSPGGGYEQYV. CDR3 DNA: TGTGCCAGCAGTCCCGGCGGGGGGTACGAGCAGTACGTC.

The chain recombines TRBV4-3 with TRBJ1-2, with D possibly TRBD1 on 6 matching bases. The CDR3 is 16 residues long. Deletions cut 4 bases from V and 7 bases from J, with 22 bases between. Germline CDR1 LGHNA, CDR2 YSLEER. DNA of the CDR3: TGCGCCAGCAGCCGAATCCAGGGGATCGCCCGCTTTGGCTACACCTTC. Its translation is CASSRIQGIARFGYTF.

This clonotype occurred a few times. V gene TRBV10-3 combines with J gene TRBJ2-3; TRBD2 aligns across 10 bases. The CDR3 is made up of 16 amino acids. Germline V lookup: CDR1 ENHRY, CDR2 SYGVKD. V dropped 11 bases and J dropped 0; count of bases not matched to a gene: 11. This chain's CDR3 is CAGSGGNYTSTDTQYF. The CDR3 bases are TGTGCCGGTAGCGGGGGGAACTACACTAGCACAGATACGCAGTATTTT.

This clonotype came up a few times. The chain is built from TRBV11-2 and TRBJ2-7; D unresolved. CDR3 length: 12 residues. With 0 bases removed from V and 4 bases from J, the gap between germline ends came to 4 bases. The germline V gene encodes CDR1 SGHAT and CDR2 FQNNGV. In DNA, the CDR3 is TGTGCCAGCAGCTTAGAATGGTACGAGCAGTACGTC. It encodes CASSLEWYEQYV.

This clonotype appeared many times. CDR3 coding DNA: TGTGCCAGCAGTGAAGCCGGCAGGATGCACCAAGAGACCCAGTACTTC. Translating it yields CASSEAGRMHQETQYF. The rearrangement links TRBV2 to TRBJ2-5; D is undetermined. The CDR3 has 16 amino acids. Trimming removed 0 bases at V and 0 bases at J, with 11 bases between. The germline CDR1 and CDR2 sequences are SNHLY and FYNNEI.

This clonotype came up a few times. This chain joins TRBV7-9 and TRBJ2-3, with no clear D. This CDR3 spans 14 amino acids. V lost 3 bases, J lost 6 bases, and 13 bases lay in between. Germline assignment: CDR1 SEHNR and CDR2 FQNEAQ (reference sequence). The chain's CDR3 is CASSFQNNLDTQYF. CDR3 bases: TGTGCCAGCAGCTTCCAAAATAACCTGGATACGCAGTATTTT. Complete variable domain (other parts from reference TRBV7-9 and TRBJ2-3): DTGVSQNPRHKITKRGQNVTFRCDPISEHNRLYWYRQTLGQGPEFLTYFQNEAQLEKSRLLSDRFSAERPKGSFSTLEIQRTEQGDSAMYLCASSFQNNLDTQYFGPGTRLTVL.

For the CDR3, the DNA is TGCAGTGCTAGATCCGGGGCAGGCCAAGAGACCCAGTACTTC. Translated: CSARSGAGQETQYF. The chain joins TRBV20-1 to TRBJ2-5; D may correspond to TRBD1 or TRBD2 (5 bases each). Trimming took 2 bases from V and 1 from J, leaving 11 bases between them. CDR3 length equals 14 residues. CDR1 DFQATT and CDR2 SNEGSKA come from the germline V gene (reference sequence).

This clonotype was found a few times. The rearrangement uses TRBV6-2 or TRBV6-3 and TRBJ1-1, with D maybe TRBD1 (6 bases). V shed 5 bases and J shed 2 bases, with 9 bases lying between them. Germline V gene sequence: CDR1 MNHEY, CDR2 SVGEGT. The CDR3 extends over 13 amino acids. The CDR3 DNA reads TGTGCCAGCAGTGTCGGGACAAACACTGAAGCTTTCTTT. It codes for CASSVGTNTEAFF.

This chain links TRBV7-9 with TRBJ2-3, with a tentative D call TRBD2 (5 bases). Germline V CDR1 and CDR2: SEHNR, FQNEAQ (reference sequence). Trimming cost V 7 bases and J 2 bases, with 7 bases left between them. This CDR3 is built from 12 residues. The CDR3 nucleotides are TGTGCCAGCATCGGGGACACAGATACGCAGTATTTT. Protein sequence: CASIGDTDTQYF. The complete variable domain, with remaining parts taken from reference TRBV7-9 and TRBJ2-3, reads DTGVSQNPRHKITKRGQNVTFRCDPISEHNRLYWYRQTLGQGPEFLTYFQNEAQLEKSRLLSDRFSAERPKGSFSTLEIQRTEQGDSAMYLCASIGDTDTQYFGPGTRLTVL.

The J gene is TRBJ2-5, the V gene TRBV15, with D unclear. Trimming took off 0 bases at V and 1 base at J, with 6 bases between the two ends. The CDR3 contains 14 residues. The germline gives CDR1 LNHNV, CDR2 YYDKDF (reference sequence). Written as DNA, the CDR3 is TGTGCCACCAGCAGAGAGAGAGTCCAAGAGACCCAGTACTTC. Translated, it gives CATSRERVQETQYF. The entire variable domain, with the rest obtained from reference TRBV15 and TRBJ2-5, is as follows: DAMVIQNPRYQVTQFGKPVTLSCSQTLNHNVMYWYQQKSSQAPKLLFHYYDKDFNNEADTPDNFQSRRPNTSFCFLDIRSPGLGDTAMYLCATSRERVQETQYFGPGTRLLVL.

The chain employs TRBV7-2 and TRBJ2-7; tentative D call: TRBD2 (6 bases). The CDR3 runs to 12 residues. The ends were cut back, 7 bases at V and 5 bases at J, with 12 bases in the middle. CDR1 and CDR2 from the germline V gene are SGHTA and FQGNSA. The CDR3 is CASTIRGNEQYF. The CDR3 DNA reads as TGTGCCAGCACCATCCGGGGGAACGAGCAGTACTTC.

The sample holds a few counts of this clonotype. V gene TRBV4-3 combines with J gene TRBJ2-4; D gene ambiguous. Trimming cost V 1 base and J 8 bases, with 15 bases left between them. This CDR3 is built from 15 residues. Germline V gene data show CDR1 as LGHNA and CDR2 as YSLEER. The CDR3 DNA reads as TGCGCCAGCAGCCAAGTTGCTGGCCCCGAAGACATTCAGTACTTC. Translated: CASSQVAGPEDIQYF.

This clonotype came up many times. The gene calls are TRBV5-5 and TRBJ2-1; 8 bases align to TRBD1. Germline V lookup: CDR1 SGHKS, CDR2 YYEKEE (reference sequence). The CDR3 runs to 14 residues. After removal of 2 bases from V and 9 bases from J, the junction contained 7 bases not matched to a gene. CDR3 in amino acids: CASSFQGAHSEQFF. The CDR3 region has the DNA TGTGCCAGCAGCTTTCAGGGGGCGCACAGTGAGCAGTTCTTC.

This clonotype was found a few times. The chain is built from TRBV7-3 and TRBJ2-3; 7 positions match TRBD2. Germline V gene sequence: CDR1 SGHTA, CDR2 FQGTGA. This CDR3 comprises 17 residues. The ends lost 0 bases at V and 0 bases at J; junction bases unmatched: 6. This chain's CDR3 is CASSLTFSGGSTDTQYF. CDR3 bases: TGTGCCAGCAGCTTAACGTTCTCGGGGGGAAGCACAGATACGCAGTATTTT.